Presented here are 20 T cell receptor beta chains from one specimen sequenced in a study of T cells after yellow fever vaccination. MiXCR was run by TCRdb on the 5' RACE reads, yielding one entry per CDR3 protein. The sample carries around 610,000 distinct CDR3 sequences, roughly 13% recorded once. The material was PBMCs, obtained on the day of the yellow fever booster vaccination. These receptors were taken from a man aged 25-40 years who received the YFV17D yellow fever vaccine.

This clonotype was observed a few times. The chain combines TRBV29-1 with TRBJ1-4, with D perhaps TRBD1 (5 bases). The CDR3 runs to 13 residues. V was clipped by 3 bases and J by 5 bases, with 10 bases between them. Germline V gene lookup returns CDR1 SQVTM and CDR2 ANQGSEA. The CDR3 loop is CSVDGDANEKLFF. The DNA of the CDR3 is TGCAGCGTTGATGGGGACGCGAATGAAAAACTGTTTTTT.

The rearrangement links TRBV12-3 or TRBV12-4 to TRBJ2-2; TRBD2 aligns across 7 bases. The CDR3 extends over 16 amino acids. With 6 bases clipped from V and 0 bases from J, the junction kept 7 bases outside the gene matches. The CDR3 region is CASSPPSGTNTGELFF. Written as DNA, the CDR3 is TGTGCCAGCAGCCCCCCGAGCGGGACGAACACCGGGGAGCTGTTTTTT.

This CDR3 reads CASSLARGDTEAFF. In DNA form, the CDR3 reads TGCGCCAGCAGCCTGGCCAGGGGAGACACTGAAGCTTTCTTT. The chain links TRBV4-1 to TRBJ1-1; D is possibly TRBD1 (6 bases). CDR3 length: 14 amino acids. Germline CDR1 and CDR2: MGHRA and YSYEKL. Trimming removed 4 bases at V and 3 bases at J, with 12 bases between.

This chain uses TRBV7-2 with TRBJ2-7, with a weak D call TRBD2 (6 bases). Trimming pared 1 base from V and 1 base from J, leaving 8 bases between. The CDR3 runs 14 residues. Germline values: CDR1 SGHTA, CDR2 FQGNSA. The CDR3 nucleotides are TGTGCCAGCAGCTTAGGCGGGATGTCCTACGAGCAGTACTTC. Encoded protein: CASSLGGMSYEQYF. Full variable domain (remainder filled in from reference TRBV7-2 and TRBJ2-7): GAGVSQSPSNKVTEKGKDVELRCDPISGHTALYWYRQSLGQGLEFLIYFQGNSAPDKSGLPSDRFSAERTGGSVSTLTIQRTQQEDSAVYLCASSLGGMSYEQYFGPGTRLTVT.

This clonotype was counted a few times. The V and J genes are TRBV6-1 and TRBJ2-3; no clear D. The germline gives CDR1 MNHNS, CDR2 SASEGT. Trimming cost V 5 bases and J 2 bases, with 11 bases left between them. The CDR3 contains 14 residues. The CDR3 loop reads CASSHRFSTDTQYF. The DNA of the CDR3 is TGTGCCAGCAGTCATAGGTTCTCCACAGATACGCAGTATTTT.

This clonotype turned up a few times. The genes are TRBV7-9 and TRBJ2-4; D might be TRBD2 (5 bases). Trimming removed 2 bases at V and 7 bases at J, with 12 bases between. The CDR3 loop spans 14 amino acids. The germline V gene encodes CDR1 SEHNR and CDR2 FQNEAQ (reference sequence). The DNA for the CDR3 is TGTGCCAGCAGCTTATTCGGGGAGTCTAACATTCAGTACTTC. Its translation is CASSLFGESNIQYF.

This clonotype was seen at least ten times. CDR3 amino acids: CASSSGQGGEQYF. The CDR3 nucleotides are TGTGCCAGCAGCTCCGGACAGGGCGGAGAGCAGTACTTC. The chain links TRBV28 to TRBJ2-7; TRBD1 aligns across 8 bases. The CDR3 length is 13 residues. CDR1 and CDR2 (germline): MDHEN, SYDVKM. The ends lost 6 bases at V and 7 bases at J; junction bases unmatched: 8.

This chain joins TRBV6-2 or TRBV6-3 and TRBJ2-7, with TRBD2 as a possible D gene (7 bases). The germline CDR1 and CDR2 sequences are MNHEY and SVGEGT. With 5 bases removed from V and 4 bases from J, the gap between germline ends came to 15 bases. This CDR3 is 14 amino acids long. The CDR3 DNA follows: TGTGCCAGCAGTCACGGGGGGCCACCGTACGAGCAGTACTTC. Amino acids: CASSHGGPPYEQYF.

This clonotype was counted ten times or more. The V and J genes are TRBV3-1 and TRBJ2-1, with 14 bases aligning to TRBD2. The junction had 4 bases not matched to a gene; V was cut back by 6 bases and J by 0 bases. There are 17 residues in the CDR3. CDR1 and CDR2 (germline): LGHDT, YNNKEL (reference sequence). The CDR3 region is CASSPGLAGVSYNEQFF. The CDR3 DNA sequence: TGTGCCAGCAGTCCGGGACTAGCGGGAGTCTCCTACAATGAGCAGTTCTTC.

This chain connects TRBV5-1 to TRBJ2-5; maybe TRBD1 (6 bases). The CDR3 consists of 17 residues. V was clipped by 4 bases and J by 2 bases, with 21 bases between them. CDR1 and CDR2 (germline): SGHRS, YFSETQ. The CDR3 nucleotides are TGCGCCAGCAGCCTTGGGGCCAGGACAGCGGAACAAGAGACCCAGTACTTC. As protein: CASSLGARTAEQETQYF.

V is TRBV4-3 and J is TRBJ2-2; D could derive from TRBD1 or TRBD2 (6 bases each). V lost 4 bases and J 6 bases, leaving 21 bases between the germline ends. There are 17 residues in the CDR3. Germline V gives CDR1 LGHNA, CDR2 YSLEER. DNA for the CDR3: TGCGCCAGCAGCCCCCAGGCCGGGGGCGCAAGGGCCGGGGAGCTGTTTTTT. Translating it yields CASSPQAGGARAGELFF.

The genes are TRBV4-2 and TRBJ2-3; 7 positions match TRBD2. The CDR3 runs to 16 residues. The ends lost 4 bases at V and 5 bases at J; junction bases unmatched: 12. Germline V gene lookup returns CDR1 LGHNA and CDR2 YNFKEQ. The CDR3 DNA is TGTGCCAGCAGCCCCGGGCTCGCGGGAGCGGTAGATACGCAGTATTTT. Protein: CASSPGLAGAVDTQYF.

The chain joins TRBV6-4 to TRBJ2-1, with 10 bases aligning to TRBD2. The length of the CDR3 is 15 residues. J lost 9 bases, V lost 6 bases, and 11 bases had no gene match. CDR1 is MRHNA and CDR2 is SNTAGT in the germline V gene. In DNA form, the CDR3 reads TGTGCCAGCAGCGACGGAGCGGGAGGGCCAGGTGAGCAGTTCTTC. This sequence encodes CASSDGAGGPGEQFF.

This rearrangement joins TRBV19 to TRBJ2-5, with D unresolved. The CDR3 spans 15 residues. Looked up from germline, CDR1 is LNHDA and CDR2 is SQIVND (reference sequence). V was cut by 0 bases and J by 5 bases, with 13 bases left in between. The CDR3 protein is CASSIEGPHGETQYF. The CDR3 DNA sequence: TGTGCCAGTAGTATAGAAGGGCCTCATGGGGAGACCCAGTACTTC.

This clonotype was recorded a few times. This chain joins TRBV3-1 and TRBJ1-1; 8 nucleotides align to TRBD1. CDR1 is LGHDT and CDR2 is YNNKEL in the germline V gene (reference sequence). V lost 3 bases, J lost 10 bases, and 13 bases stayed unmatched. The CDR3 contains 15 residues. In nucleotides, the CDR3 is TGTGCCAGCAGCCACGCGACTGGGGCAGGGGGCTCAGCTTTCTTT. Protein product: CASSHATGAGGSAFF.

The chain couples TRBV9 to TRBJ1-5, with 7 positions matching TRBD1. The CDR3 totals 15 residues. Trimming took 4 bases from V and 5 from J; bases not matched to a gene: 9. Germline V gene data show CDR1 as SGDLS and CDR2 as YYNGEE. CDR3 DNA: TGTGCCAGCAGCCAAGGGACAGAATGGTATCAGCCCCAGCATTTT. This translates into CASSQGTEWYQPQHF.

This clonotype was seen more than once but under ten times. The chain links TRBV6-2 or TRBV6-3 to TRBJ2-5, with D perhaps given as TRBD1 or TRBD2 (5 bases each). The V and J ends lost 4 bases and 10 bases respectively, with 19 bases between them. Per germline, CDR1 MNHEY and CDR2 SVGEGT. The CDR3 covers 14 residues. CDR3 bases: TGTGCCAGCAGTTCGACGGGGCCCCTCTCGAGCCAGTACTTC. The encoded protein is CASSSTGPLSSQYF.

This clonotype has just a few counts. The V and J genes are TRBV9 and TRBJ1-4; 7 nucleotides align to TRBD1. Germline CDR1 and CDR2: SGDLS and YYNGEE. This CDR3 spans 14 amino acids. V trimming: 2 bases; J trimming: 5 bases; junction bases outside the gene matches: 3. The CDR3, as DNA: TGTGCCAGCAGCGTGGGACAGAGAAATGAAAAACTGTTTTTT. Encoded protein: CASSVGQRNEKLFF.

There are a few counts of this clonotype. The genes are TRBV7-2 and TRBJ2-5; 9 bases fit TRBD1. The CDR3 length is 17 residues. Trimming cost V 3 bases and J 4 bases; bases outside gene matches: 12. Germline loops: CDR1 SGHTA, CDR2 FQGNSA. CDR3 DNA: TGTGCCAGCAGCTTCCTTATACAGGGGGCTTATCGAGAGACCCAGTACTTC. This encodes CASSFLIQGAYRETQYF. The whole variable domain, remainder taken from reference TRBV7-2 and TRBJ2-5, is GAGVSQSPSNKVTEKGKDVELRCDPISGHTALYWYRQSLGQGLEFLIYFQGNSAPDKSGLPSDRFSAERTGGSVSTLTIQRTQQEDSAVYLCASSFLIQGAYRETQYFGPGTRLLVL.

A few counts support this clonotype. The V gene is TRBV15, the J gene TRBJ2-3; D assignment may be TRBD1 or TRBD2 (6 bases each). V was pared by 4 bases and J by 1 base, with 9 bases between. The CDR3 length is 14 residues. Germline CDR1 LNHNV, CDR2 YYDKDF (reference sequence). The CDR3 DNA sequence: TGTGCCACCAGCAAGGGGGGAGGCACAGATACGCAGTATTTT. This gives the protein CATSKGGGTDTQYF.